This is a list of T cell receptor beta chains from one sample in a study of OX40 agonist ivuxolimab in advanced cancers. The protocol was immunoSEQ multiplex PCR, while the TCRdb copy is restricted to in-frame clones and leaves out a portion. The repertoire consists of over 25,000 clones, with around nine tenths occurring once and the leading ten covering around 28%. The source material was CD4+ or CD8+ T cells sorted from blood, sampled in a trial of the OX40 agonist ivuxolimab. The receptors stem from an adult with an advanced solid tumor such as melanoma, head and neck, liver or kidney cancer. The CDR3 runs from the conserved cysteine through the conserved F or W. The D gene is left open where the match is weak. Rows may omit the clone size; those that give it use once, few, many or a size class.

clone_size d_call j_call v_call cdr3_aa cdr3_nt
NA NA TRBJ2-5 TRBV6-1 CASRGLQGGLETQYF TGTGCCAGCAGGGGCCTTCAGGGGGGCCTGGAGACCCAGTACTTC
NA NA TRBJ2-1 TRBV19 CASSTDSYNEQFF TGTGCCAGTAGTACCGACAGCTACAATGAGCAGTTCTTC
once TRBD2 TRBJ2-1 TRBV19 CASSEREAGNEQFF TGTGCCAGTAGTGAGCGGGAGGCCGGGAATGAGCAGTTCTTC
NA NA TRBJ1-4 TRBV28 CATKKGYNEKLFF TGTGCCACTAAAAAGGGTTACAATGAAAAACTGTTTTTT
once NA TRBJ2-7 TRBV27 CASSWGTGPYEQYF TGTGCCAGCAGTTGGGGGACTGGTCCCTACGAGCAGTACTTC
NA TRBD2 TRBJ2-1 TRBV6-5 CASSYSAGEANEQFF TGTGCCAGCAGTTACTCGGCGGGAGAGGCTAATGAGCAGTTCTTC
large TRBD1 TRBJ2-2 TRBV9 CASSLPGQEGTGELFF TGTGCCAGCAGCTTACCGGGACAGGAGGGCACCGGGGAGCTGTTTTTT
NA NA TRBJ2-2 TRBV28 CASGVDTGELFF TGTGCCAGCGGCGTGGACACCGGGGAGCTGTTTTTT
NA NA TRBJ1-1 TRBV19 CASSTFGNTEAFF TGTGCCAGTAGTACATTTGGGAACACTGAAGCTTTCTTT
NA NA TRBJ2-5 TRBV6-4 CASIGGLAEETQYF TGTGCCAGCATTGGGGGCCTAGCGGAAGAGACCCAGTACTTC
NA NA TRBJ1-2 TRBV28 CASSLRGAGYGYTF TGTGCCAGCAGTTTACGGGGCGCTGGCTATGGCTACACCTTC
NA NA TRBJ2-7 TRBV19 CASSIIADLTYEQYF TGTGCCAGTAGTATAATAGCGGATCTTACCTACGAGCAGTACTTC
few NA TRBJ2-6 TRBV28 CASSPTGTPNLSGANVLTF TGTGCCAGCAGTCCAACCGGGACACCTAACCTCTCTGGGGCCAACGTCCTGACTTTC
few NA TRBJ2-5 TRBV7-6 CASSLGAFSSETQYF TGTGCCAGCAGCTTAGGGGCCTTTTCATCAGAGACCCAGTACTTC
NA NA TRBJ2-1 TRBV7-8 CASRPRSWGSEQFF TGTGCCAGCAGGCCGAGGTCGTGGGGATCTGAGCAGTTCTTC
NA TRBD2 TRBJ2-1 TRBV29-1 CSVGLADNEQFF TGCAGCGTGGGACTAGCGGACAATGAGCAGTTCTTC
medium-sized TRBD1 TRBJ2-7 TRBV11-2 CASSLDYPRTGVYEQYF TGTGCCAGCAGCTTAGATTATCCCCGGACAGGGGTCTACGAGCAGTACTTC
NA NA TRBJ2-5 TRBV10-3 CAISESRTQGTQYF TGTGCCATCAGTGAGTCCCGGACCCAGGGGACCCAGTACTTC
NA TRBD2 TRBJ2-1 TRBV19 CASSRLAGGRLDSYNEQFF TGTGCCAGTTCCAGACTAGCGGGGGGGCGGTTGGATTCCTACAATGAGCAGTTCTTC
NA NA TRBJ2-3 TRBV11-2 CASSSPKPDTQYF TGTGCCAGCAGCTCACCCAAGCCAGATACGCAGTATTTT
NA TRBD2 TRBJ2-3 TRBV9 CASSLTTSGGAGDTQYF TGTGCCAGCAGCCTAACTACTAGCGGGGGGGCCGGGGATACGCAGTATTTT
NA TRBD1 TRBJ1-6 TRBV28 CASSFYRGLNSPLHF TGTGCCAGCAGTTTCTACAGGGGGCTTAATTCACCCCTCCACTTT
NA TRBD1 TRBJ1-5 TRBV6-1 CASSEQKGGAKHF TGTGCCAGCAGTGAACAAAAAGGGGGCGCAAAGCATTTT
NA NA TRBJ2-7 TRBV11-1 CASSFHPYEQYF TGTGCCAGCAGCTTCCATCCCTACGAGCAGTACTTC
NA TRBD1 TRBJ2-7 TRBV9 CASSPTDRMAYEQYF TGTGCCAGCAGCCCGACGGACAGGATGGCGTATGAGCAGTACTTC
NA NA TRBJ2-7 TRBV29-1 CSVGGALSSYEQYF TGCAGCGTTGGCGGGGCACTCAGCTCCTACGAGCAGTACTTC
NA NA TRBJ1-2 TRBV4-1 CASSQGGTLANYGYTF TGCGCCAGCAGCCAGGGGGGGACACTAGCTAACTATGGCTACACCTTC